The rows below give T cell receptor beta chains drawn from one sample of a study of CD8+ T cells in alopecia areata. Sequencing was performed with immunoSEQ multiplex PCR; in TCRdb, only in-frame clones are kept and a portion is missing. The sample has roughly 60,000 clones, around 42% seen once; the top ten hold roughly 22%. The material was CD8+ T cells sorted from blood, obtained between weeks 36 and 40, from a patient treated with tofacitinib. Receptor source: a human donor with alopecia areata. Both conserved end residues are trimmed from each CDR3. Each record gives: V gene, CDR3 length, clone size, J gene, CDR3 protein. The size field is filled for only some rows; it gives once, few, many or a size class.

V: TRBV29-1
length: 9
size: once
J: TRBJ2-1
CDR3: SAGESGEQF

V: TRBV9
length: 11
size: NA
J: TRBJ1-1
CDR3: ASSAGGNPEAF

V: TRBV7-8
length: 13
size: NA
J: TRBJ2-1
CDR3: ASSLVGLAKNEQF

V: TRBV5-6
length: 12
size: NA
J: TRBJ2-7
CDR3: ASSLVYGGYEQY

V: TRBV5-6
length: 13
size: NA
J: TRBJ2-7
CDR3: ASSSWTTSLREQY

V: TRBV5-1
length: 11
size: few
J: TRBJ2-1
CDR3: ASSRSANNEQF

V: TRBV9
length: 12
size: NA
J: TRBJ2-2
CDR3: ASSGWGTTGELF

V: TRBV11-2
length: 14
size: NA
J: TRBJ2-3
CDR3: ASRPWVDGSRDTQY

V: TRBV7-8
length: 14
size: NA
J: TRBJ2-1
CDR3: ASSLANGNPYNEQF

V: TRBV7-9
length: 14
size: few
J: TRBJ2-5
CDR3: ASSHQTSGREETQY

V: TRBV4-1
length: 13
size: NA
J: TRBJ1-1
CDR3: ASSQESRTDTEAF

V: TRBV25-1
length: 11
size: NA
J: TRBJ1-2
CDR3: ASNTGGTLGYT

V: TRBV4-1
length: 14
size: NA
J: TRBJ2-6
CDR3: ASSQEAGSGANVLT

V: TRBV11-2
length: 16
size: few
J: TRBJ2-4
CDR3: ASSQPGGHLLAKNIQY

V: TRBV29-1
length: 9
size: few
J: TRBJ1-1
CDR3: SVGRFTEAF

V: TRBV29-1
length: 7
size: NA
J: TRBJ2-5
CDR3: SVGETQY

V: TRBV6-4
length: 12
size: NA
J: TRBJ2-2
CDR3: ASRQGANTGELF

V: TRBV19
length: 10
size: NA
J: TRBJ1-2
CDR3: ASGQGRYGYT

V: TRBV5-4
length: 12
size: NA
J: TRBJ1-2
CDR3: ASSSRGRVYGYT

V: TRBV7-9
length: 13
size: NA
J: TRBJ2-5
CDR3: ASSLVGGPQETQY

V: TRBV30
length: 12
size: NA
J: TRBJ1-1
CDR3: AWSVQGVQTEAF

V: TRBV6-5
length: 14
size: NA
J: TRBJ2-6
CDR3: ASSSDGSSGANVLT

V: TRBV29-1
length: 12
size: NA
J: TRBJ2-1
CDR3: SVEGGNSYNEQF

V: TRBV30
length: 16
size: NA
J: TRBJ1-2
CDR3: AWSVGLGTGALAYGYT

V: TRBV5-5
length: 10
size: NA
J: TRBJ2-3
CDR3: ASSQGGDTQY

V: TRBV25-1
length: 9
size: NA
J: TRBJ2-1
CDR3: ASSGSNEQF

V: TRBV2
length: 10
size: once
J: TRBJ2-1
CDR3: ANSRMNNEQF

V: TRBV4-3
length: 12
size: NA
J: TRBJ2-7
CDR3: ASSQDTGRWEQY

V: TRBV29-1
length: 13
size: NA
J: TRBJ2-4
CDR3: SVVSRPRAKNIQY

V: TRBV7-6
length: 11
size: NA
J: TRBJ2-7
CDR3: ASSPRRGDEQY

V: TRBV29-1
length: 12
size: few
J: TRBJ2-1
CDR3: SVVGKAGSNEQF

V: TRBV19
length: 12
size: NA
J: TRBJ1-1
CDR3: ASSIAVGGPEAF

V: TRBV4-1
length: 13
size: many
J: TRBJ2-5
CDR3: ASSPDGGGGETQY

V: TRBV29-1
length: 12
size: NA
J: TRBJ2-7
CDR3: SVAGREGLYEQY

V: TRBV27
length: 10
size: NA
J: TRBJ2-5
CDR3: ASTTTGETQY

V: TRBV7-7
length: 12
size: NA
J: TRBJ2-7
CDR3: ASSLGVGSHEQY

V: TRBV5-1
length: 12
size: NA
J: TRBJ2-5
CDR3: ASSPAGKMETQY

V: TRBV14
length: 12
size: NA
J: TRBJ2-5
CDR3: ASSRYGYQETQY

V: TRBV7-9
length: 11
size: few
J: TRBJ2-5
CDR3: ASSFGSPETQY

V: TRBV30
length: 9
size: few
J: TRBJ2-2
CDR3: AWRLSIELF

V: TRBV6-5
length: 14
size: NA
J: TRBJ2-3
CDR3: ASSYSAGLGSDTQY

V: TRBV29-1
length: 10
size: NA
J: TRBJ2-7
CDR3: SAGTGAFEQY

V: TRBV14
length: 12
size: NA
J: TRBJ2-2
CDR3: ASSQSRGPGELF

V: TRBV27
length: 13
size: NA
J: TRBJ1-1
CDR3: ASSLGQGGSTEAF

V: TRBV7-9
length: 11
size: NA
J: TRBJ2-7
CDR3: ASSYTGVYEQY

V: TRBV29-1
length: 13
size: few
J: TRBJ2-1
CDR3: SVKGAKPTYNEQF

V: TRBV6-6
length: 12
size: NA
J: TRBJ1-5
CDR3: ASSSRTLDQPQH

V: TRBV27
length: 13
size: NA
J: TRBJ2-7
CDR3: ASNVDGTATYEQY

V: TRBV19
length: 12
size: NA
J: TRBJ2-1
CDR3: ATRDSSAYNEQF

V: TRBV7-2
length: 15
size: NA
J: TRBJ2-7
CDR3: ASSLDPPSGRTYEQY